This T cell receptor (beta chain) was found in a study of cytomegalovirus exposure and HLA in healthy donors. Germline lookup yields CDR1 LNHDA and CDR2 SQIVND (reference sequence). Trimming cost V 5 bases and J 6 bases, with 19 bases left between them. The CDR3 runs to 15 residues. Primers for the PCR totalled 60 Vbeta and 13 Jbeta. Here immunoSEQ multiplex PCR was the method, and the copy in TCRdb shows in-frame clones only, minus some. Of more than 85,000 clones in the sample, approximately 57% were seen once. This clone was picked up one time. The donors, nominally healthy at sampling, likely had unrecorded immune exposures.

This TCR was recovered from a woman under 40 in good health and CMV-seronegative. The V gene is TRBV19, the J gene TRBJ1-1; D is perhaps TRBD1 (6 bases). Sequencing was done on a sample of PBMCs. The CDR3 sequence: CASSPGEAGRSEAFF. The CDR3 bases are TGTGCCAGTAGTCCAGGGGAAGCGGGACGGTCTGAAGCTTTCTTT.